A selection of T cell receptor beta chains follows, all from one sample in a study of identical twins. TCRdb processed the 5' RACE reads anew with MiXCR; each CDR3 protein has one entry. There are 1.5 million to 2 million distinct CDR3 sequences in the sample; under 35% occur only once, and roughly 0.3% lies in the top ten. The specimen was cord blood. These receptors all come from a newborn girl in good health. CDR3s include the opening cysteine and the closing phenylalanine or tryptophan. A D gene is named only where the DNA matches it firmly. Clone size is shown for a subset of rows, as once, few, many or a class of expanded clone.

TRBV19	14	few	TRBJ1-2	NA	CASSESWGDYGYTF	TGTGCCAGTAGTGAATCGTGGGGAGACTATGGCTACACCTTC
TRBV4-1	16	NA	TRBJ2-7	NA	CASSPGVLILSYEQYF	TGCGCCAGCAGCCCCGGGGTCCTCATTCTCTCCTACGAGCAGTACTTC
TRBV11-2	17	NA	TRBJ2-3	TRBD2	CASSPGTSGRATDTQYF	TGTGCCAGCAGCCCCGGGACTAGCGGGAGGGCCACAGATACGCAGTATTTT
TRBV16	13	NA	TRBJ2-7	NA	CASSQWDTYEQYF	TGTGCCAGCAGCCAATGGGACACCTACGAGCAGTACTTC
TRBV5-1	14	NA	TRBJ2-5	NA	CTSRLTGYQETQYF	TGCACCAGCAGACTTACAGGGTACCAAGAGACCCAGTACTTC
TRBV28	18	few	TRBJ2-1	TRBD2	CASSLILAGGISYNEQFF	TGTGCCAGCAGTTTAATACTAGCGGGAGGCATCTCCTACAATGAGCAGTTCTTC
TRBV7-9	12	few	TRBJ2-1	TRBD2	CASSGLAFEQFF	TGTGCCAGCAGCGGACTAGCGTTTGAGCAGTTCTTC
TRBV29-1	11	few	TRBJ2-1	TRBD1	CSVGQGNEQFF	TGCAGCGTTGGACAGGGCAATGAGCAGTTCTTC
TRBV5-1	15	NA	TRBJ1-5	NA	CASSLEGGAGQPQHF	TGCGCCAGCAGCTTGGAGGGGGGCGCGGGGCAGCCCCAGCATTTT
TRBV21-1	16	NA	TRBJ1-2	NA	CAGSKVDQTTNYGYTF	TGTGCCGGCAGCAAAGTGGACCAGACAACTAACTATGGCTACACCTTC
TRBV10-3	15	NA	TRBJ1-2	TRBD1	CAISVSGQGSYGYTF	TGTGCCATCAGTGTCTCGGGACAGGGGTCCTATGGCTACACCTTC
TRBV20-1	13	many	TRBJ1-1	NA	CSARGGMNTEAFF	TGCAGTGCTAGAGGCGGTATGAACACTGAAGCTTTCTTT
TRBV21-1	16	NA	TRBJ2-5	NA	CASSIFTRQASETQYF	TGTGCCAGCAGCATTTTCACTAGGCAAGCGTCAGAGACCCAGTACTTC
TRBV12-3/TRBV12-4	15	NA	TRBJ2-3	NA	CASRRTTFWTDTQYF	TGTGCCAGCAGACGGACTACCTTTTGGACAGATACGCAGTATTTT
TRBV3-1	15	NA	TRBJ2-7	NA	CASSSDSGPNLEQYF	TGTGCCAGCAGCTCGGATTCCGGGCCCAACCTAGAGCAGTACTTC
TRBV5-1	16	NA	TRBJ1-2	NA	CASSGANSDRDYGYTF	TGCGCCAGCAGCGGGGCAAACTCAGACAGAGACTATGGCTACACCTTC
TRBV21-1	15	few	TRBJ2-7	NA	CASSKIPGVSYEQYF	TGTGCCAGCAGCAAGATACCAGGGGTCTCCTACGAGCAGTACTTC
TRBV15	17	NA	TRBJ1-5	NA	CATSRDARTIGNQPQHF	TGTGCCACCAGCAGAGATGCCCGCACGATAGGGAATCAGCCCCAGCATTTT
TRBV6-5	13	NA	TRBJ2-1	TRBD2	CASRPSGLNEQFF	TGTGCCAGCAGACCTAGCGGTTTAAATGAGCAGTTCTTC
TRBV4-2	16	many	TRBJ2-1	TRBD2	CASSQDTAGDYNEQFF	TGTGCCAGCAGCCAAGATACGGCGGGAGACTACAATGAGCAGTTCTTC
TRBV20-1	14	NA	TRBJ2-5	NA	CSASTGTVLGTQYF	TGCAGTGCTTCGACAGGAACCGTACTAGGGACCCAGTACTTC
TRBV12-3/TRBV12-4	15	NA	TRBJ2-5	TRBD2	CASTEWGLADSEQYF	TGTGCCAGCACCGAATGGGGACTAGCGGATTCTGAGCAGTACTTC
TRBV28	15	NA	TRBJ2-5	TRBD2	CASRDGTTSAETQYF	TGTGCCAGCAGGGATGGAACGACTAGCGCAGAGACCCAGTACTTC
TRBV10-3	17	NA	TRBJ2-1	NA	CAISGGFGGFSYDEQFF	TGTGCCATCAGTGGGGGATTTGGGGGATTTTCCTACGATGAGCAGTTCTTC
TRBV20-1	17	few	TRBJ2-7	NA	CSARDFRNVGSSYEQYF	TGCAGTGCTAGAGATTTTAGGAACGTAGGAAGCTCCTACGAGCAGTACTTC
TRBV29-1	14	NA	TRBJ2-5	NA	CSVFLGRGEETQYF	TGCAGCGTTTTCCTCGGCAGGGGGGAAGAGACCCAGTACTTC
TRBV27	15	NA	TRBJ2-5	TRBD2	CASSAYSGGEETQYF	TGTGCCAGCAGTGCGTATAGCGGGGGGGAAGAGACCCAGTACTTC
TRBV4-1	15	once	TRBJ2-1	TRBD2	CACSLLAGISNEQFF	TGCGCCTGCAGCCTGCTAGCGGGCATATCCAATGAGCAGTTCTTC
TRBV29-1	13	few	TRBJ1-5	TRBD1	CSVEMAGGQPQHF	TGCAGCGTTGAAATGGCAGGGGGTCAGCCCCAGCATTTT
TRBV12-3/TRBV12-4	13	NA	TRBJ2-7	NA	CASSISVSYEQYF	TGTGCCAGCAGTATAAGCGTTTCCTACGAGCAGTACTTC
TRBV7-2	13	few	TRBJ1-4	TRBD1	CASKGQLNEKLFF	TGTGCCAGCAAGGGACAGCTTAATGAAAAACTGTTTTTT
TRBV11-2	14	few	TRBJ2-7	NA	CASSPHRQTYEQYF	TGTGCCAGCAGCCCCCATAGACAGACCTACGAGCAGTACTTC
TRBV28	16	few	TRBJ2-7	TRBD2	CASSIPGLALSYEQYF	TGTGCCAGCAGTATCCCGGGACTAGCCCTCTCCTACGAGCAGTACTTC
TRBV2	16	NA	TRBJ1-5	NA	CASSENPGLLYQPQHF	TGTGCCAGCAGTGAAAACCCAGGGCTCCTTTATCAGCCCCAGCATTTT
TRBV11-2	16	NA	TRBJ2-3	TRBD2	CASSVVAGAPPDTQYF	TGTGCCAGCAGCGTGGTAGCGGGTGCCCCCCCAGATACGCAGTATTTT
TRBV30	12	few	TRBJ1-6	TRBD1	CVGGQMHSPLHF	TGTGTCGGGGGACAGATGCATTCACCCCTCCACTTT
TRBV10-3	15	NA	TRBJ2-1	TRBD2	CAISETSGGANEQFF	TGTGCCATCAGTGAAACTAGCGGGGGGGCCAATGAGCAGTTCTTC
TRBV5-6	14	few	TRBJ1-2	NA	CASSLIWDHYGYTF	TGTGCCAGCAGCTTGATTTGGGATCACTATGGCTACACCTTC
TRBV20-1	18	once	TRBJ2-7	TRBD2	CSARGDERGGLSNYEQYF	TGCAGTGCTAGAGGAGATGAGCGGGGGGGCCTTTCCAACTACGAGCAGTACTTC
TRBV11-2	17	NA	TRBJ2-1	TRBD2	CASSLGRLAVAYNEQFF	TGTGCCAGCAGCTTAGGGAGACTAGCGGTAGCCTACAATGAGCAGTTCTTC
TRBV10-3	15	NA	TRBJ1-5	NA	CAISDGRPSNQPQHF	TGTGCCATCAGTGATGGCCGACCAAGCAATCAGCCCCAGCATTTT
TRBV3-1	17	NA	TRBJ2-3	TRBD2	CASSQAALAGGTDTQYF	TGTGCCAGCAGCCAAGCCGCCCTAGCGGGAGGCACAGATACGCAGTATTTT
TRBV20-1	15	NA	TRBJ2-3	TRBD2	CSARRTSGTTDTQYF	TGCAGTGCCCGACGGACTAGCGGGACCACAGATACGCAGTATTTT
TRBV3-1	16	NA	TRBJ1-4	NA	CASSQEGFATNEKLFF	TGTGCCAGCAGCCAAGAGGGCTTTGCAACTAATGAAAAACTGTTTTTT
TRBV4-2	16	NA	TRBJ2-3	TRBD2	CASSQPGLAGADTQYF	TGTGCCAGCAGCCAACCGGGACTAGCGGGGGCAGATACGCAGTATTTT
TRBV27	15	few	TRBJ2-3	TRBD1	CASRRDRERTDTQYF	TGTGCCAGCAGGCGGGACAGGGAGCGCACAGATACGCAGTATTTT
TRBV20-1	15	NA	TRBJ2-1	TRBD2	CSARGGLASCNEQFF	TGCAGTGCTAGAGGGGGACTAGCGAGCTGCAATGAGCAGTTCTTC
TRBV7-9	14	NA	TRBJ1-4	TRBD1	CASSVDRAGEKLFF	TGTGCCAGCAGCGTCGACAGGGCCGGGGAAAAACTGTTTTTT
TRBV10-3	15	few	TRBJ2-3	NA	CAISERHSSTDTQYF	TGTGCCATCAGTGAACGGCATAGTAGCACAGATACGCAGTATTTT
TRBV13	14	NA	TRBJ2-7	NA	CASSLLARNYEQYF	TGTGCCAGCAGCTTACTAGCGAGAAACTACGAGCAGTACTTC
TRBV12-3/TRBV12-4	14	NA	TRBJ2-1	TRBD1	CASRGQTSYNEQFF	TGTGCCAGCAGGGGACAGACCTCCTACAATGAGCAGTTCTTC
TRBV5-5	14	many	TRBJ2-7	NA	CASSLGTGRYEQYF	TGTGCCAGCAGTTTAGGGACTGGCCGATACGAGCAGTACTTC
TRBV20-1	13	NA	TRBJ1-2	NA	CSAGKTSLHGYTF	TGCAGTGCTGGGAAAACAAGCCTACATGGCTACACCTTC
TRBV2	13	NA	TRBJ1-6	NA	CASSEVSNSPLHF	TGTGCCAGCAGTGAAGTTAGTAATTCACCCCTCCACTTT
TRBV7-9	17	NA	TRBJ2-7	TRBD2	CASSLWTSGRSYNEQYF	TGTGCCAGCAGCCTATGGACTAGCGGGAGGTCCTACAATGAGCAGTACTTC
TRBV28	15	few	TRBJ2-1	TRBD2	CASNLAGLGLNEQFF	TGTGCCAGCAACCTAGCGGGATTGGGGTTGAATGAGCAGTTCTTC
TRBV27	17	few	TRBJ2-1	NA	CASSTARGPHIYNEQFF	TGTGCCAGCAGTACAGCCCGGGGACCACATATCTACAATGAGCAGTTCTTC
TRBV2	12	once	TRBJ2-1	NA	CASPPGYNEQFF	TGTGCCAGCCCCCCCGGCTACAATGAGCAGTTCTTC
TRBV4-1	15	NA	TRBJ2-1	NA	CASSQAGVPNNEQFF	TGCGCCAGCAGCCAAGCGGGAGTACCGAACAATGAGCAGTTCTTC